These 2 T cell receptor beta chains share one sample of origin, sequenced in a study of blood T cell repertoires in COVID-19 (dated by TCRdb to the early 2020s). The library was generated by the immunoSEQ multiplex PCR assay. Sourced from immuneACCESS, this table was stored by TCRdb with only in-frame sequences that have V and J called. A share of the clones is absent; for the studies checked, an unresolved V gene accounts for under half, and the remainder has no known explanation. This sample has 250,000 to 300,000 clones in its table, and 70% to 90% of those were observed once. The ten largest clones capture approximately 12% of the sample. The sequencing sample was made of peripheral blood. These receptors came from a woman aged 25 to 39 with COVID-19, enrolled during active disease.

The rearrangement uses TRBV30 and TRBJ1-1; weak D call: TRBD1 (5 bases). Trimming took off 2 bases at V and 4 bases at J, with 11 bases between the two ends. Germline V CDR1 and CDR2: GTSNPN, SVGIG (reference sequence). The CDR3 totals 13 residues. The DNA of the CDR3 is TGTGCCTGGAGTACCGGACACCGCACTGAAGCTTTCTTT. Protein sequence: CAWSTGHRTEAFF.

The V and J genes are TRBV6-5 and TRBJ2-7; tentative D call: TRBD1 (5 bases). Germline CDR1 MNHEY, CDR2 SVGAGI. The CDR3 runs to 13 residues. Trimming cost V 3 bases and J 3 bases, with 9 bases left between them. CDR3 protein: CASSYSGNYEQYF. The CDR3 DNA follows: TGTGCCAGCAGTTATTCAGGGAACTACGAGCAGTACTTC.